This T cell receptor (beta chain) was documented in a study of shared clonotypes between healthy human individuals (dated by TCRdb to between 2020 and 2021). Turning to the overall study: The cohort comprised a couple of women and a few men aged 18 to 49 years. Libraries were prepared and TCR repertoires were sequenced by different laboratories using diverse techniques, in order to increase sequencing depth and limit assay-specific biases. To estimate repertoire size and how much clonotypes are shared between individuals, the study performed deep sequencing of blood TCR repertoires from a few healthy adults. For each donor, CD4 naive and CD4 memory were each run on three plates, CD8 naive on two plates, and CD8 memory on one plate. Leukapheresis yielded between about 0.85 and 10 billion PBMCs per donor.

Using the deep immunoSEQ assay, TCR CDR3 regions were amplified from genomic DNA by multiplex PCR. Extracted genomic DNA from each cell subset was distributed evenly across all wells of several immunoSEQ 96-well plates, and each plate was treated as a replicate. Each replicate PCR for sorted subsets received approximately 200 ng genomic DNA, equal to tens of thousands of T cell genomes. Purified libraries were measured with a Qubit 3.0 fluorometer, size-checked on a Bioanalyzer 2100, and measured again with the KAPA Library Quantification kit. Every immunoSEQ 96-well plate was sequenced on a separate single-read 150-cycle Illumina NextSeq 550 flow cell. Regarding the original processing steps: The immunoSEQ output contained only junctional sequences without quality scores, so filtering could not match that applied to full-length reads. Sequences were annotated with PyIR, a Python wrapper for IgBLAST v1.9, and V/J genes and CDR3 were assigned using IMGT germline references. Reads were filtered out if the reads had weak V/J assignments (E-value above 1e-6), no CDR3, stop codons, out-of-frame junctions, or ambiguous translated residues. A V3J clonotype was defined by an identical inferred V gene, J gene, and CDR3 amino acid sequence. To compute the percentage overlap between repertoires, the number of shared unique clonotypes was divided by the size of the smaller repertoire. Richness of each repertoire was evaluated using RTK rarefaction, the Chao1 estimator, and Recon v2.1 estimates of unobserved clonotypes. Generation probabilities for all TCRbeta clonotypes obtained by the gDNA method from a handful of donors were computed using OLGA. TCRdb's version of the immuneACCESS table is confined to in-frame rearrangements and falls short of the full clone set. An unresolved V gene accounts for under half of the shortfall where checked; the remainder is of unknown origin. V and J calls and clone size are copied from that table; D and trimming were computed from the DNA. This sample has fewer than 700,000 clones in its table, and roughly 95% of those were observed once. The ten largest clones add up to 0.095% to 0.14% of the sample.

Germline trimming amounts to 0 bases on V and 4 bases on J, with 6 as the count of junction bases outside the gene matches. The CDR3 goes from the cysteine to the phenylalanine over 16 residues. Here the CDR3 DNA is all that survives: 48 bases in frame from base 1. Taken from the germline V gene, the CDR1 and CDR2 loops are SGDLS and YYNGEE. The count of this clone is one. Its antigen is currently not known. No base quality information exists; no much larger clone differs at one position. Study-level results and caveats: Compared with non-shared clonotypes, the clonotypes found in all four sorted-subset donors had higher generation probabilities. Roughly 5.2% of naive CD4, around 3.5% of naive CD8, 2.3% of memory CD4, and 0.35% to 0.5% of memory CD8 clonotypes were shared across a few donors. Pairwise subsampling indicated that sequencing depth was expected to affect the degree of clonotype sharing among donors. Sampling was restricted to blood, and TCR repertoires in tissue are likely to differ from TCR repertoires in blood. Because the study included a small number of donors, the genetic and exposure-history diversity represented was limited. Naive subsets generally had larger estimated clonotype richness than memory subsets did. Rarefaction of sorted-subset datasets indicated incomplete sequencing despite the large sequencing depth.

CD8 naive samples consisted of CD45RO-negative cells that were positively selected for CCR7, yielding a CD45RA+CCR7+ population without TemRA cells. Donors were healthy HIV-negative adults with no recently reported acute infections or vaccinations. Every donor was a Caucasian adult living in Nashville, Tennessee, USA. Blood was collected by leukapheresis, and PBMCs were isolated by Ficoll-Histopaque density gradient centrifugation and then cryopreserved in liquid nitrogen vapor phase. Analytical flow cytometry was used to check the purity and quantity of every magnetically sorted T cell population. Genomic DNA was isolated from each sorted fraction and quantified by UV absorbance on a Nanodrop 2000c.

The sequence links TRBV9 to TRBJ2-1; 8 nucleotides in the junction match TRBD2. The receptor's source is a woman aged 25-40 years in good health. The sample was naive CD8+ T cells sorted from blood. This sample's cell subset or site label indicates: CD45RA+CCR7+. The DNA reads TGTGCCAGCAGCGTAGTGTTGACTAGCGCTTACAATGAGCAGTTCTTC. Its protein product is CASSVVLTSAYNEQFF.